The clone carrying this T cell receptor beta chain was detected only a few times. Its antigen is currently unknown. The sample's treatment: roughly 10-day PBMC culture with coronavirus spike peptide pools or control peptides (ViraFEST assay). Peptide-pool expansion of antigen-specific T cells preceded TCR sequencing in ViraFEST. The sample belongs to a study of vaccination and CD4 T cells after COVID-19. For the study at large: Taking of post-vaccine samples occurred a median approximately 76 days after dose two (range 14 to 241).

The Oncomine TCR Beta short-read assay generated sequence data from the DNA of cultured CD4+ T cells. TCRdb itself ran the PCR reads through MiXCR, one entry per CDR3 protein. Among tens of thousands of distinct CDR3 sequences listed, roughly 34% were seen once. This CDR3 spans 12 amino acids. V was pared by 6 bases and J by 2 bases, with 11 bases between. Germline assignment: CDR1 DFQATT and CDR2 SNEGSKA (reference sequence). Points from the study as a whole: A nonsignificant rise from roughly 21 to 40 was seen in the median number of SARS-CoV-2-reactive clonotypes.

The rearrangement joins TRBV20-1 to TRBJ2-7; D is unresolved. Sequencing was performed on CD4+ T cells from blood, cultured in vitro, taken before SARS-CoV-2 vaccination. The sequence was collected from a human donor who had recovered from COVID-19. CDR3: CSAGRDAYEQYF. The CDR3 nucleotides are TGCAGTGCGGGCCGAGACGCCTACGAGCAGTACTTC.